This entry lists 16 T cell receptor beta chains sequenced from one sample in a study of blood T cell repertoires in COVID-19. Assay: immunoSEQ multiplex PCR; the TCRdb copy retains only in-frame clones and omits some. Of 200,000 to 250,000 clones listed, 70% to 90% are singletons. Sequenced material: peripheral blood. These receptors were taken from a woman younger than 35 who had recovered from COVID-19.

This clone was observed a few times. V gene TRBV29-1 combines with J gene TRBJ2-2; no clear D. The V gene lost 4 bases and the J gene lost 0 bases, with 21 bases spanning the gap. The CDR3 consists of 18 residues. CDR1 is SQVTM and CDR2 is ANQGSEA in the germline V gene. CDR3 amino acids: CSVAETSVTPANTGELFF. CDR3 in DNA: TGCAGCGTTGCTGAGACTTCAGTAACCCCCGCGAACACCGGGGAGCTGTTTTTT.

V is TRBV7-3 and J is TRBJ2-1, with D perhaps TRBD2 (5 bases). V was pared by 7 bases and J by 6 bases, with 10 bases between. Germline lookup yields CDR1 SGHTA and CDR2 FQGTGA. This CDR3 contains 12 residues. The CDR3 loop is CASTIGSNEQFF. The DNA of the CDR3 is TGTGCCAGCACAATAGGGAGCAATGAGCAGTTCTTC.

The V gene is TRBV19, the J gene TRBJ1-5; possibly TRBD1 for D (5 bases). In germline, CDR1 is LNHDA, CDR2 SQIVND (reference sequence). This CDR3 region has 15 residues. V was pared by 5 bases and J by 2 bases, with 13 bases between. The CDR3 bases are TGTGCCAGTAGTCCAGGGATCGGGCGCAATCAGCCCCAGCATTTT. It translates to CASSPGIGRNQPQHF.

The rearrangement joins TRBV6-5 to TRBJ2-1; 8 positions match TRBD2. The J segment lost 0 bases and the V segment lost 6 bases, leaving 4 bases of the junction unmatched. Germline V gives CDR1 MNHEY, CDR2 SVGAGI. This CDR3 is 15 amino acids long. For the CDR3, the DNA is TGTGCCAGCAGCTTCAGCGGGAGCTCCTACAATGAGCAGTTCTTC. It translates to CASSFSGSSYNEQFF.

The chain uses TRBV11-2 and TRBJ2-1, with 8 bases that match TRBD2. The length of the CDR3 is 16 residues. CDR1 is SGHAT, CDR2 FQNNGV, per germline. Trimming took 5 bases from V and 4 from J; bases not matched to a gene: 10. CDR3 residues: CASSKHGRDFYNEQFF. In DNA form, the CDR3 reads TGTGCCAGCAGCAAACACGGGAGGGATTTTTACAATGAGCAGTTCTTC.

J is TRBJ2-6 and V is TRBV7-2, with no clear D. V shed 5 bases and J shed 0 bases, with 5 bases lying between them. The CDR3 has 14 residues. Germline CDR1 is SGHTA and CDR2 is FQGNSA. The CDR3: CASSPSSGANVLTF. CDR3 in DNA: TGTGCCAGCAGCCCGAGCTCTGGGGCCAACGTCCTGACTTTC.

V and J are TRBV6-2 or TRBV6-3 and TRBJ1-2, with D unclear. V was clipped by 6 bases and J by 2 bases, with 13 bases between them. Germline CDR1 MNHEY, CDR2 SVGEGT. CDR3 length: 14 amino acids. The CDR3 loop is CASSGPRINYGYTF. CDR3 sequence (DNA): TGTGCCAGCAGCGGCCCCAGGATCAACTATGGCTACACCTTC.

This clone was counted between two and nine times. This chain links TRBV6-5 with TRBJ2-1, with 8 bases aligning to TRBD1. Trimming took 10 bases from V and 12 from J; bases not matched to a gene: 11. Per germline, CDR1 MNHEY and CDR2 SVGAGI. The CDR3 consists of 12 residues. The CDR3 is CATPDWGTGQFF. The CDR3 nucleotides are TGTGCCACCCCCGACTGGGGGACAGGGCAGTTCTTC.

The chain joins TRBV15 to TRBJ2-5; 7 bases line up with TRBD1. The V gene's germline CDR1 is LNHNV and CDR2 YYDKDF (reference sequence). The CDR3 covers 16 residues. Trimming cost V 0 bases and J 5 bases; bases outside gene matches: 9. CDR3 sequence reads: CATSRDVAGGTETQYF. In DNA, the CDR3 is TGTGCCACCAGCAGAGATGTTGCAGGGGGAACGGAGACCCAGTACTTC.

The chain employs TRBV27 and TRBJ2-3; D may be TRBD2 (6 bases). V was cut by 8 bases and J by 2 bases, with 8 bases left in between. This CDR3 has 12 amino acids. Looked up from germline, CDR1 is MNHEY and CDR2 is SMNVEV (reference sequence). The CDR3 coding sequence is TGTGCCAGCGGGGGGTACACAGATACGCAGTATTTT. Translating gives CASGGYTDTQYF.

Details on this clone: The germline gene is not matched at one end of the junction; a read error may be the cause. The chain uses TRBV30 and TRBJ2-7; 10 positions agree with TRBD2. Germline loops: CDR1 GTSNPN, CDR2 SVGIG (reference sequence). The CDR3 length is 13 residues. The CDR3 is CAWSVGLAERTIF. CDR3 DNA sequence: TGTGCCTGGAGTGTAGGACTAGCGGAGCGGACGATTTTC.

The chain combines TRBV4-1 with TRBJ2-4; 10 bases are shared with TRBD1. The CDR3 is 15 residues long. Germline CDR1 is MGHRA and CDR2 is YSYEKL. The trim removed 1 base at V and 6 bases at J, leaving 3 bases unmatched. The CDR3 region is CASSQVGQGRNIQYF. The CDR3 DNA is TGCGCCAGCAGCCAAGTGGGACAGGGGAGAAACATTCAGTACTTC.

This clone was seen just once. This chain joins TRBV15 and TRBJ2-7, with TRBD1 as a possible D gene (6 bases). CDR3 length: 14 amino acids. Germline CDR1 is LNHNV and CDR2 is YYDKDF (reference sequence). The V end lost 4 bases, the J end lost 3 bases, and 13 bases lay between the germline ends. CDR3 coding DNA: TGTGCCACCAGCACCTGGACAGCAGACTACGAGCAGTACTTC. Translated: CATSTWTADYEQYF.

The chain employs TRBV27 and TRBJ1-6; the D gene is possibly TRBD1 (5 bases). CDR3 length equals 17 residues. Trimming stripped 4 bases from V and 4 bases from J, with 17 bases between. Germline V gives CDR1 MNHEY, CDR2 SMNVEV (reference sequence). The CDR3 sequence: CASSSSNPDSYNSPLHF. The CDR3 DNA reads as TGTGCCAGCAGTTCATCAAACCCCGACAGTTATAATTCACCCCTCCACTTT.

This clone was observed once. The rearrangement links TRBV27 to TRBJ2-7, with a possible D match to TRBD1 (5 bases). Trimming left V 8 bases short and J 3 bases short, with 20 bases between. Germline V gene sequence: CDR1 MNHEY, CDR2 SMNVEV (reference sequence). This CDR3 comprises 15 residues. CDR3 bases: TGTGCCAGCTCTTCCTTCACAGGAGTCGGCTACGAGCAGTACTTC. Its protein product is CASSSFTGVGYEQYF.

CDR3 sequence (DNA): TGTGCCAGCAGCCACAGCGTTTTGGGACTAGAATACAATGAGCAGTTCTTC. Its translation: CASSHSVLGLEYNEQFF. This chain joins TRBV4-2 and TRBJ2-1; 8 bases line up with TRBD2. V dropped 3 bases and J dropped 4; count of bases not matched to a gene: 11. The V gene's germline CDR1 is LGHNA and CDR2 YNFKEQ. This CDR3 is built from 17 residues.